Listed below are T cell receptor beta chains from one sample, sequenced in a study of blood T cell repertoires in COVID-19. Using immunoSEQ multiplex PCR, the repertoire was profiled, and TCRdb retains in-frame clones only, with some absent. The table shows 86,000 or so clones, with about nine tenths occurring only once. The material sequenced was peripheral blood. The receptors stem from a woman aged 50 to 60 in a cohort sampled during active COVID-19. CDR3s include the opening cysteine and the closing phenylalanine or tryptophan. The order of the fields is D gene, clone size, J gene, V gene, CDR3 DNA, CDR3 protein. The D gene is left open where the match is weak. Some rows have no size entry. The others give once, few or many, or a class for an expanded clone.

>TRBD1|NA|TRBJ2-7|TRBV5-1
TGCGCCAGCAGCCGTTCTGCCGGGACAGCTGACTACGAGCAGTACTTC
CASSRSAGTADYEQYF
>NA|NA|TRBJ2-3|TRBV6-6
TGTGCCAGCACACAGACGACAGATACGCAGTATTTT
CASTQTTDTQYF
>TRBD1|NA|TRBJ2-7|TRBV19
TGTGCCAGTAGTGACCTCGGACAGGATGACTCCTACGAGCAGTACTTC
CASSDLGQDDSYEQYF
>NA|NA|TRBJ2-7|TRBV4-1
TGCGCCAGCAGCCAAGGTCCGAATACAGACTCCTACGAGCAGTACTTC
CASSQGPNTDSYEQYF
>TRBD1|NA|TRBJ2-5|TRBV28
TGTGCCAGCAGTCGCAATCGCAGGGGGCAAGAGACCCAGTACTTC
CASSRNRRGQETQYF
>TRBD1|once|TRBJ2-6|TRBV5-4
TGTGCCAGCAGTCTAGGGGACAGGGGGCGGTCTGGGGCCAACGTCCTGACTTTC
CASSLGDRGRSGANVLTF
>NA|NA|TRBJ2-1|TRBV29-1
TGCAGCGTTGATACCTACCAGGCCTACAATGAGCAGTTCTTC
CSVDTYQAYNEQFF
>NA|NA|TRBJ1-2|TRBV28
TGTGCCAGCAGTTTGGGTAAAGGGGCCCTTAACTATGGCTACACCTTC
CASSLGKGALNYGYTF
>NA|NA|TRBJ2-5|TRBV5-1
TGCGCCAGCAGCTCTGGGGGAGGAGGGACCCAGTACTTC
CASSSGGGGTQYF
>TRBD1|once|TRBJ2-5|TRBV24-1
TGTGCCACCAGTGATTTTGGGACAGGGGGTGAGACCCAGTACTTC
CATSDFGTGGETQYF
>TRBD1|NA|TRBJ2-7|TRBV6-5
TGTGCCAGCATTATAACAGGGGTTGGGGAGCAGTACTTC
CASIITGVGEQYF
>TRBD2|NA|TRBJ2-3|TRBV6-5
TGTGCCAGCGGCAAAAGCGGGGGCGGCTATACGCAGTATTTT
CASGKSGGGYTQYF
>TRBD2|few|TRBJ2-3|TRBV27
TGTGCCAGCAGTAAAAACAGACTAGCGGGAGTAGGAGATACGCAGTATTTT
CASSKNRLAGVGDTQYF
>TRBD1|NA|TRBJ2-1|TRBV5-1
TGCGCCAGCAGCGAGTTAGGGACAGGGATCAATGAGCAGTTCTTC
CASSELGTGINEQFF
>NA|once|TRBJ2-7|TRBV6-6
TGTGCCAGCACCGACGGGATGGGGGAGCAGTACTTC
CASTDGMGEQYF
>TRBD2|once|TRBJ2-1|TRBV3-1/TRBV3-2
TGTGCCAGCAGCCCGGGACTAGCGATCCGGGAGTTCTTC
CASSPGLAIREFF
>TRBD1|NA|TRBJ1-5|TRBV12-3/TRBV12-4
TGTGCCAGCAGCGGACAGGGGGGTCAGCCCCAGCATTTT
CASSGQGGQPQHF
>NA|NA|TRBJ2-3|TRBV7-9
TGTGCCAGCAGCTTAGGGCCAGATACGCAGTATTTT
CASSLGPDTQYF
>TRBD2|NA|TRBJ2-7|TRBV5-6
TGTGCCAGCAGCTTTGGCCTAGCGGGAGGTTACGAGCAGTACTTC
CASSFGLAGGYEQYF
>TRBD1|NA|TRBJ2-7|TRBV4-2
TGTGCCAGCAGCCAAGCGGGACAGGGCTCCTACGAGCAGTACTTC
CASSQAGQGSYEQYF
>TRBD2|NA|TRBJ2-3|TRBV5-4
TGTGCCAGCAGCTTGACTAGCGAAGATACGCAGTATTTT
CASSLTSEDTQYF
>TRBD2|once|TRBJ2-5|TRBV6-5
TGTGCCAGCAGTCCGGGACTAGCGGTCAAAGAGACCCAGTACTTC
CASSPGLAVKETQYF
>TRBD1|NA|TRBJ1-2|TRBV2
TGTGCCAGCAGATGGGGAGAGACAGGGCAGAACTATGGCTACACCTTC
CASRWGETGQNYGYTF
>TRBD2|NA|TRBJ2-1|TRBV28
TGTGCCACCTTCCCCGGGACTAGCGGGAGGGCCAGGGAGCAGTTCTTC
CATFPGTSGRAREQFF
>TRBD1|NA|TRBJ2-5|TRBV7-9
TGTGCCAGCAGCTTAGGTGGCCGACAGGGCGTCCAGTACTTC
CASSLGGRQGVQYF
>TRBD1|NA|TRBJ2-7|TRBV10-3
TGTGCCATCAGCGACCGACAGGGAAAGTACGAGCAGTACTTC
CAISDRQGKYEQYF
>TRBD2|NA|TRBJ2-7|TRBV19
TGTGCCAGTAGTACCGGGACTACTTACGAGCAGTACTTC
CASSTGTTYEQYF
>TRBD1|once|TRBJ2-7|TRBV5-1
TGCGCCAGCACCGACAGGGGTTCCTACGAGCAGTACTTC
CASTDRGSYEQYF
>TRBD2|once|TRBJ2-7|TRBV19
TGTGCCAGTACCCTCTCCATTCGGCGGGAGGTCGAGAACGAGCAGTACTTC
CASTLSIRREVENEQYF
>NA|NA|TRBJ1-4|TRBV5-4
TGTGCCAGCAGCTTGGCGGGTCCGAATGAAAAACTGTTTTTT
CASSLAGPNEKLFF
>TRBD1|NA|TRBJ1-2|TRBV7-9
TGTGCCAGCAGCGACAGGGAGGCACTCGGCTACACCTTC
CASSDREALGYTF